The 8 T cell receptor beta chains below come from one sample, sequenced in a study of spatial heterogeneity in lung cancer. TCRdb re-called the 5' RACE reads through MiXCR, storing one row per CDR3 protein. The sample lists around 110,000 distinct CDR3 sequences, 10% to 15% occurring once. Documented time point: blood at routine non-recurrence follow-up after resection. The sequenced material consisted of unsorted whole RNA from tumor, nontumor lung or frozen PBMC. Sequencing was performed on PBMCs, taken at follow-up. Every receptor here comes from a male donor with early-stage non-small cell lung cancer.

This clonotype was seen many times. The V gene is TRBV6-2 or TRBV6-3, the J gene TRBJ1-6; D not certain. There are 16 residues in the CDR3. Per germline, CDR1 MNHEY and CDR2 SVGEGT. V gave up 7 bases and J gave up 15 bases, with 28 bases separating them. The CDR3 DNA reads as TGTGCCAGCACCCATTCGGTGCCGTCGAATAAGTTGGTCCTCCACTTT. This translates into CASTHSVPSNKLVLHF.

This clonotype was seen repeatedly, ten times or more. V usage is TRBV29-1 and J usage is TRBJ2-3; 10 nucleotides agree with TRBD1. This CDR3 is 14 amino acids long. CDR1 SQVTM and CDR2 ANQGSEA come from the germline V gene. Trimming at V came to 6 bases and at J to 0 bases, leaving 3 bases not matched to a gene. The CDR3 coding sequence is TGCAGCGTCGCGGGACAGGGGAGCACAGATACGCAGTATTTT. Its translation: CSVAGQGSTDTQYF.

This clonotype was counted only a few times. J is TRBJ2-2 and V is TRBV5-4, with D maybe TRBD1 (6 bases). V lost 0 bases and J 4 bases, leaving 10 bases between the germline ends. CDR1 and CDR2 from the germline V gene are SGHNT and YYREEE (reference sequence). This CDR3 is 15 amino acids long. The CDR3 protein is CASSLEAGVTGELFF. The DNA of the CDR3 is TGTGCCAGCAGCTTGGAGGCAGGGGTCACCGGGGAGCTGTTTTTT.

This clonotype was detected a few times. The V gene is TRBV28, the J gene TRBJ2-7; the D gene could be TRBD1 or TRBD2 (5 bases each). V was trimmed by 6 bases and J by 2 bases, leaving 14 bases between them. This CDR3 spans 14 amino acids. Germline V gene sequence: CDR1 MDHEN, CDR2 SYDVKM. The CDR3: CASRTGTATYEQYF. The CDR3 DNA follows: TGTGCCAGCAGAACCGGGACGGCTACCTACGAGCAGTACTTC. Combining the CDR3 with reference TRBV28 and TRBJ2-7 gives the whole variable domain DVKVTQSSRYLVKRTGEKVFLECVQDMDHENMFWYRQDPGLGLRLIYFSYDVKMKEKGDIPEGYSVSREKKERFSLILESASTNQTSMYLCASRTGTATYEQYFGPGTRLTVT.

The table lists this clonotype with many counts. This rearrangement joins TRBV5-1 to TRBJ1-6; a possible D gene is TRBD1 (5 bases). Trimming took off 6 bases at V and 7 bases at J, with 14 bases between the two ends. The CDR3 contains 14 residues. Per germline, CDR1 SGHRS and CDR2 YFSETQ. The DNA of the CDR3 is TGCGCCAGCAACTCCGGGACTACCAATTCACCCCTCCACTTT. Protein sequence: CASNSGTTNSPLHF.

V and J are TRBV19 and TRBJ1-5; D not certain. CDR1 and CDR2 (germline): LNHDA, SQIVND (reference sequence). Trimming took 6 bases from V and 0 from J, leaving 18 bases between them. CDR3 length equals 17 residues. The CDR3 protein is CASSLTPEGISNQPQHF. The CDR3 nucleotides are TGTGCCAGTAGCCTCACCCCGGAGGGAATTAGCAATCAGCCCCAGCATTTT.

This clonotype was seen more than once but under ten times. The J gene is TRBJ2-1, the V gene TRBV9; D uncertain. The length of the CDR3 is 10 residues. Germline loops: CDR1 SGDLS, CDR2 YYNGEE. CDR3 sequence (DNA): TGTGCTTCTGGGATCCACGGACAGTTCTTC. Encoded protein: CASGIHGQFF.

CDR3 residues: CASSVYNEQFF. The CDR3 DNA is TGTGCCAGCAGTGTTTACAATGAGCAGTTCTTC. The chain joins TRBV25-1 to TRBJ2-1; D unclear. This CDR3 has 11 residues. Trimming shortened V by 4 bases and J by 4 bases, and 2 bases separated the two germline ends. The germline gives CDR1 MGHDK, CDR2 SYGVNS.